These T cell receptor beta chains were read from a single sample in a study of blood T cell repertoires in COVID-19. TCRdb keeps only in-frame clones here, not all; method: immunoSEQ multiplex PCR. The sample consists of 170,000 or so clones, about 88% of them appearing once. Sequences were obtained from peripheral blood. The receptors were sampled from a man aged 35-49 years with active or convalescent COVID-19. Both conserved end residues are part of each CDR3. The D gene is left open where the match is weak. For some rows the clone size is stated as once, few or many, or as a class when expanded; others skip it.

CDR3: CSVAQVRQETQYF; DNA: TGCAGCGTTGCGCAGGTCCGCCAAGAGACCCAGTACTTC; J: TRBJ2-5; D: .; size: .; V: TRBV29-1
CDR3: CASSILSSGNTIYF; DNA: TGTGCCAGCTCGATTCTTAGCTCTGGAAACACCATATATTTT; J: TRBJ1-3; D: .; size: .; V: TRBV7-8
CDR3: CASSPIALQGWSDEQYF; DNA: TGTGCCAGCTCACCGATCGCCTTACAGGGATGGTCGGACGAGCAGTACTTC; J: TRBJ2-7; D: .; size: .; V: TRBV18
CDR3: CATSGGGTDTQYF; DNA: TGTGCCACCTCGGGAGGGGGCACAGATACGCAGTATTTT; J: TRBJ2-3; D: TRBD2; size: .; V: TRBV24-1
CDR3: CASLSGGAPGYTF; DNA: TGTGCCAGCTTGTCAGGGGGCGCTCCTGGCTACACCTTC; J: TRBJ1-2; D: TRBD1; size: .; V: TRBV28
CDR3: CASSSAPDRAGYTF; DNA: TGCGCCAGCAGCTCCGCCCCGGACAGGGCTGGCTACACCTTC; J: TRBJ1-2; D: TRBD1; size: .; V: TRBV5-1
CDR3: CASSIDSHQTGGAFF; DNA: TGTGCCAGTAGTATAGATTCCCATCAGACAGGCGGAGCTTTCTTT; J: TRBJ1-1; D: .; size: .; V: TRBV19
CDR3: CASSMTVRNEQFF; DNA: TGTGCCAGCAGCATGACAGTGCGCAATGAGCAGTTCTTC; J: TRBJ2-1; D: .; size: .; V: TRBV11-3
CDR3: CATSRPPAGESEAFF; DNA: TGTGCCACCAGCAGACCACCGGCAGGGGAGTCTGAAGCTTTCTTT; J: TRBJ1-1; D: .; size: .; V: TRBV15
CDR3: CASSPHPDGGYEQYF; DNA: TGTGCCAGCAGCCCCCATCCGGACGGGGGTTACGAGCAGTACTTC; J: TRBJ2-7; D: .; size: .; V: TRBV7-2
CDR3: CASSHGQGHTEAFF; DNA: TGTGCCAGCAGCCACGGACAGGGCCACACTGAAGCTTTCTTT; J: TRBJ1-1; D: TRBD1; size: few; V: TRBV14
CDR3: CASSFPTGYETQYF; DNA: TGTGCCAGCAGCTTTCCCACGGGGTACGAGACCCAGTACTTC; J: TRBJ2-5; D: .; size: .; V: TRBV5-6
CDR3: CASTTGATLNTGELFF; DNA: TGTGCCAGCACTACAGGGGCTACCTTGAACACCGGGGAGCTGTTTTTT; J: TRBJ2-2; D: TRBD1; size: .; V: TRBV3-1/TRBV3-2
CDR3: CASSNRGPSNSPLHF; DNA: TGTGCCAGTAGTAACAGGGGCCCATCGAATTCCCCCCTCCACTTT; J: TRBJ1-6; D: TRBD1; size: few; V: TRBV19
CDR3: CATDLGEQFF; DNA: TGCGCCACAGACTTAGGCGAGCAGTTCTTC; J: TRBJ2-1; D: .; size: .; V: TRBV5-1
CDR3: CAWSAGNNQPQHF; DNA: TGTGCCTGGAGTGCAGGGAACAATCAGCCCCAGCATTTT; J: TRBJ1-5; D: .; size: once; V: TRBV30
CDR3: CASSYQEDTEAFF; DNA: TGTGCCAGCAGTTACCAGGAGGACACTGAAGCTTTCTTT; J: TRBJ1-1; D: .; size: .; V: TRBV6-2/TRBV6-3
CDR3: CASSLGGGSGNTIYF; DNA: TGTGCCAGCAGCTTAGGAGGGGGCTCTGGAAACACCATATATTTT; J: TRBJ1-3; D: .; size: .; V: TRBV7-8
CDR3: CASSLAQGNVHGTEAFF; DNA: TGTGCCAGCAGCTTGGCACAGGGGAATGTTCATGGCACTGAAGCTTTCTTT; J: TRBJ1-1; D: TRBD1; size: once; V: TRBV5-6
CDR3: CASSQARNTGELFF; DNA: TGCGCCAGCAGCCAAGCCAGGAACACCGGGGAGCTGTTTTTT; J: TRBJ2-2; D: .; size: .; V: TRBV4-1
CDR3: CASSSGLAIFTDTQYF; DNA: TGTGCCAGCAGTTCGGGACTAGCGATCTTCACAGATACGCAGTATTTT; J: TRBJ2-3; D: TRBD2; size: medium-sized; V: TRBV28
CDR3: CASSPRLDRDRQPQHF; DNA: TGTGCCAGCTCACCCCGCCTCGACAGGGACCGCCAGCCCCAGCATTTT; J: TRBJ1-5; D: TRBD1; size: .; V: TRBV18
CDR3: CASSLGPEQGKEKLFF; DNA: TGTGCCAGCAGCTTAGGCCCTGAACAGGGTAAGGAAAAACTGTTTTTT; J: TRBJ1-4; D: .; size: .; V: TRBV13
CDR3: CASSLEVRERETQYF; DNA: TGCGCCAGCAGCTTGGAGGTCCGGGAACGAGAGACCCAGTACTTC; J: TRBJ2-5; D: .; size: .; V: TRBV5-1
CDR3: CASALGGTYKNIQYF; DNA: TGTGCCAGTGCCCTCGGAGGGACTTACAAAAACATTCAGTACTTC; J: TRBJ2-4; D: .; size: .; V: TRBV11-2
CDR3: CSVPGIGMNTEAFF; DNA: TGCAGCGTTCCAGGGATCGGCATGAACACTGAAGCTTTCTTT; J: TRBJ1-1; D: .; size: once; V: TRBV29-1
CDR3: CSVDPGQGNTEAFF; DNA: TGCAGCGTTGACCCCGGACAGGGGAACACTGAAGCTTTCTTT; J: TRBJ1-1; D: TRBD1; size: .; V: TRBV29-1
CDR3: CASSVAASGEDTQYF; DNA: TGTGCCAGCAGCGTAGCTGCTAGCGGGGAGGATACGCAGTATTTT; J: TRBJ2-3; D: TRBD2; size: .; V: TRBV9
CDR3: CASSGGPMNTEAFF; DNA: TGCGCCAGCAGCGGTGGGCCCATGAACACTGAAGCTTTCTTT; J: TRBJ1-1; D: .; size: .; V: TRBV5-1
CDR3: CTSSVQGCEKLFF; DNA: TGCACCAGCTCGGTACAGGGGTGTGAAAAACTGTTTTTT; J: TRBJ1-4; D: .; size: .; V: TRBV1
CDR3: CASFWRGRGTEAFF; DNA: TGTGCCAGCTTTTGGAGGGGCCGTGGCACTGAAGCTTTCTTT; J: TRBJ1-1; D: .; size: .; V: TRBV5-6
CDR3: CASSPGQATNEKLFF; DNA: TGTGCTAGCAGCCCCGGACAGGCAACTAATGAAAAACTGTTTTTT; J: TRBJ1-4; D: TRBD1; size: .; V: TRBV7-7
CDR3: CAWSAPPGQGGEKLFF; DNA: TGTGCCTGGAGTGCGCCCCCCGGGCAGGGGGGCGAAAAACTGTTTTTT; J: TRBJ1-4; D: TRBD1; size: once; V: TRBV30
CDR3: CASQGLREKLFF; DNA: TGTGCCTCCCAGGGGTTGAGGGAAAAACTGTTTTTT; J: TRBJ1-4; D: .; size: .; V: TRBV19
CDR3: CASSLAVTASYNSPLHF; DNA: TGTGCCAGCAGCTTAGCGGTAACAGCTTCTTATAATTCACCCCTCCACTTT; J: TRBJ1-6; D: .; size: .; V: TRBV7-9
CDR3: CASSDRTGGSQPQHF; DNA: TGTGCCAGCAGTGACCGGACAGGGGGCAGCCAGCCCCAGCATTTT; J: TRBJ1-5; D: TRBD1; size: few; V: TRBV2
CDR3: CASSLTSHTDGELFF; DNA: TGTGCCAGCAGCTTAACGTCCCACACCGACGGGGAGCTGTTTTTT; J: TRBJ2-2; D: .; size: .; V: TRBV7-3
CDR3: CSVEDWTPGGETQYF; DNA: TGCAGCGTTGAAGATTGGACTCCGGGCGGGGAGACCCAGTACTTC; J: TRBJ2-5; D: .; size: .; V: TRBV29-1
CDR3: CASSLQGNSQPQHF; DNA: TGTGCCAGCAGTCTTCAGGGGAATTCTCAGCCCCAGCATTTT; J: TRBJ1-5; D: .; size: .; V: TRBV2
CDR3: CASSPGGDNYGYTF; DNA: TGTGCCAGCAGCCCCGGAGGGGATAACTATGGCTACACCTTC; J: TRBJ1-2; D: .; size: .; V: TRBV28
CDR3: CASSLEAVSYEQYF; DNA: TGCGCCAGCAGCTTGGAGGCGGTTTCCTACGAGCAGTACTTC; J: TRBJ2-7; D: .; size: .; V: TRBV5-1
CDR3: CASSQQEDQPQHF; DNA: TGCGCCAGCAGCCAACAAGAGGATCAGCCCCAGCATTTT; J: TRBJ1-5; D: .; size: .; V: TRBV4-3
CDR3: CASSDYSHYGYTF; DNA: TGTGCCAGCAGCGACTACTCCCACTATGGCTACACCTTC; J: TRBJ1-2; D: .; size: .; V: TRBV6-5